Listed below are T cell receptor beta chains from one sample, sequenced in a study of human T cells and chemical hapten exposure. TCRdb re-called the RACE reads with MiXCR, one entry per CDR3 protein. The sample shows some 99,000 distinct CDR3 sequences, about a tenth of them seen only once. The material was whole blood, obtained in connection with sensitization to the hapten diphenylcyclopropenone (DPC). The source of these receptors is a woman between 40 and 55 years old with alopecia areata. Some clones in this sample may be carry-over from other donors' samples. CDR3s include the opening cysteine and the closing phenylalanine or tryptophan. A D gene is named only where the DNA matches it firmly. The size field is filled for only some rows; it gives once, few, many or a size class.

>TRBJ1-6|TRBV27|TRBD1|many
CASSLIQGVSPLHF
TGTGCCAGCAGTTTAATCCAGGGGGTTTCACCCCTCCACTTT
>TRBJ1-4|TRBV7-8|-|few
CASSLEGLGEKLFF
TGTGCCAGCAGCTTAGAGGGGTTGGGAGAAAAACTGTTTTTT
>TRBJ2-6|TRBV7-3|-|-
CASSFGLGGANVLTF
TGTGCCAGCAGCTTCGGACTTGGTGGGGCCAACGTCCTGACTTTC
>TRBJ2-2|TRBV29-1|-|few
CSVLTLNTGELFF
TGCAGCGTTTTGACATTGAACACCGGGGAGCTGTTTTTT
>TRBJ1-3|TRBV12-3/TRBV12-4|-|many
CASSPTGSGNTIYF
TGTGCCAGCAGTCCTACAGGGTCTGGAAACACCATATATTTT
>TRBJ2-5|TRBV7-6|-|many
CASSLIQAGETQYF
TGTGCCAGCAGCCTTATCCAGGCAGGGGAGACCCAGTACTTC
>TRBJ2-5|TRBV20-1|TRBD2|many
CSASPLRGIQETQYF
TGCAGTGCCTCTCCCCTGCGGGGGATTCAAGAGACCCAGTACTTC
>TRBJ2-3|TRBV20-1|-|many
CSATLGTQYF
TGCAGTGCTACCCTGGGGACGCAGTATTTT
>TRBJ2-7|TRBV7-8|-|few
CASSTRTANSYEQYF
TGTGCCAGCAGCACCCGGACAGCGAACTCCTACGAGCAGTACTTC
>TRBJ1-1|TRBV11-2|TRBD1|-
CASSPPGTGAQNTEAFF
TGTGCCAGCAGCCCCCCCGGGACAGGGGCACAGAACACTGAAGCTTTCTTT
>TRBJ1-4|TRBV6-6|-|many
CASSYSAGAGEKLFF
TGTGCCAGCAGTTACTCGGCAGGGGCGGGAGAAAAACTGTTTTTT
>TRBJ1-6|TRBV20-1|-|many
CSARDLRGGSLVPLHF
TGCAGTGCTAGAGATCTGCGGGGGGGATCCCTAGTGCCCCTCCACTTT
>TRBJ2-1|TRBV7-2|-|many
CASSPLRGTTYNEQFF
TGTGCCAGCAGCCCCCTCCGGGGTACTACCTACAATGAGCAGTTCTTC
>TRBJ2-7|TRBV7-2|-|many
CASSSAGYEQYF
TGTGCCAGCAGCTCCGCAGGCTACGAGCAGTACTTC
>TRBJ2-6|TRBV19|-|-
CACSTPRSGANVLTF
TGTGCCTGTAGTACGCCCCGGTCTGGGGCCAACGTCCTGACTTTC
>TRBJ2-5|TRBV6-5|TRBD2|many
CASSYSGWGGETQYF
TGTGCCAGCAGTTACTCGGGTTGGGGGGGAGAGACCCAGTACTTC
>TRBJ1-1|TRBV7-2|TRBD1|-
CASSFRDRNTEAFF
TGTGCCAGCAGCTTCCGGGACAGGAACACTGAAGCTTTCTTT
>TRBJ2-1|TRBV11-2|-|few
CASSFTGTQDNEQFF
TGTGCCAGCAGCTTCACAGGGACTCAGGACAATGAGCAGTTCTTC
>TRBJ1-6|TRBV20-1|-|many
CSATTPEVYNSPLHF
TGCAGTGCTACCACCCCGGAGGTCTATAATTCACCCCTCCACTTT
>TRBJ2-2|TRBV7-9|-|many
CASSPEGAMFF
TGTGCCAGCAGCCCCGAGGGTGCGATGTTTTTT
>TRBJ2-7|TRBV5-6|-|-
CASSLNWAYEQYF
TGTGCCAGCAGCCTGAATTGGGCCTACGAGCAGTACTTC
>TRBJ2-4|TRBV20-1|-|-
CSAAGGSTAKNIQYF
TGCAGTGCAGCAGGAGGGAGTACGGCCAAAAACATTCAGTACTTC
>TRBJ1-1|TRBV6-2/TRBV6-3|-|many
CATHRPDKIFVRTEAFF
TGTGCCACCCATAGACCCGACAAGATTTTCGTGCGTACTGAAGCTTTCTTT
>TRBJ2-2|TRBV7-3|-|many
CASSSRLSYTGELFF
TGTGCCAGCAGCTCCCGACTGAGTTACACCGGGGAGCTGTTTTTT
>TRBJ2-7|TRBV28|-|many
CASTPTVSYEQYF
TGTGCCAGCACTCCGACGGTCTCCTACGAGCAGTACTTC
>TRBJ2-5|TRBV7-2|-|-
CASSLKTDQETQYF
TGTGCCAGCAGCTTAAAGACCGACCAGGAGACCCAGTACTTC
>TRBJ1-6|TRBV6-2/TRBV6-3|-|-
CASSYESARGTGPVYNSPLHF
TGTGCCAGCAGTTACGAATCAGCGCGCGGGACTGGGCCTGTCTATAATTCACCCCTCCACTTT
>TRBJ1-5|TRBV18|TRBD1|many
CASSPSGTGNQPQHF
TGTGCCAGCTCACCATCCGGGACAGGAAATCAGCCCCAGCATTTT
>TRBJ2-1|TRBV4-3|-|few
CASSASGNEQFF
TGCGCCAGCAGCGCATCTGGTAATGAGCAGTTCTTC
>TRBJ2-5|TRBV19|TRBD1|many
CASSDVRGTQQTQYF
TGTGCCAGTAGCGACGTCAGGGGGACGCAGCAGACCCAGTACTTC